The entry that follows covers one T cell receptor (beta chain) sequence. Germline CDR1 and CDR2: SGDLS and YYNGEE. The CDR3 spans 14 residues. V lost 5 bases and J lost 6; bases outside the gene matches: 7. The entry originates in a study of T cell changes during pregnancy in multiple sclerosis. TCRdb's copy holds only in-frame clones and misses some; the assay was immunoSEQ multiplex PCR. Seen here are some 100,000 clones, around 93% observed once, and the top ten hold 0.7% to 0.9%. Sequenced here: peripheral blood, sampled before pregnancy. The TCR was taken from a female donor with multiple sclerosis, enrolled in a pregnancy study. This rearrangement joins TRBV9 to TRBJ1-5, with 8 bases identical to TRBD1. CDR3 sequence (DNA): TGTGCCAGCAGTGGGGGACAGGTCCCTCAGCCCCAGCATTTT. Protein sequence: CASSGGQVPQPQHF.